The 12 T cell receptor beta chains below all came from one sample that was sequenced in a study of CD8+ T cells in alopecia areata. TCR sequencing used cDNA made by reverse transcription of extracted RNA. Measured with immunoSEQ multiplex PCR; TCRdb has only the in-frame clones, and not every one. This sample has about 150,000 clones, with approximately 60% found just once. The material sequenced was CD4+ T cells sorted from blood. Receptors were obtained from a human donor in good health.

The J gene is TRBJ1-5, the V gene TRBV14, with D hard to call. The germline gives CDR1 SGHDN, CDR2 FVKESK. The CDR3 is 13 amino acids. V lost 0 bases, J lost 5 bases, and 5 bases lay in between. The DNA for the CDR3 is TGTGCCAGCAGCCAAGATAGTTATCAGCCCCAGCATTTT. Amino acids: CASSQDSYQPQHF.

CDR3 coding DNA: TGCAGCGAACAGGGAACAGATACGCAGTATTTT. It translates to CSEQGTDTQYF. The rearrangement links TRBV29-1 to TRBJ2-3; TRBD1 might be the D (6 bases). The CDR3 contains 11 residues. Germline V gene lookup returns CDR1 SQVTM and CDR2 ANQGSEA. Deletions cut 7 bases from V and 3 bases from J, with 8 bases between.

On this clone: The same CDR3 arises from other DNA sequences in this sample as well. The CDR3 protein is CSVATGGNQPQHF. DNA of the CDR3: TGCAGCGTCGCCACAGGGGGCAATCAGCCCCAGCATTTT. The genes are TRBV29-1 and TRBJ1-5; the match to TRBD1 covers 7 bases. CDR1 SQVTM and CDR2 ANQGSEA come from the germline V gene. V lost 6 bases to trimming and J lost 2 bases; unmatched junction nucleotides: 4. This CDR3 has 13 amino acids.

This clone came up a few times. J is TRBJ1-1 and V is TRBV18; D not resolved. CDR3 size: 14 residues. With 3 bases removed from V and 3 bases from J, the gap between germline ends came to 11 bases. Germline V gene sequence: CDR1 KGHSH, CDR2 LQKENI. The CDR3 is CASSPSLTDTEAFF. The CDR3 DNA reads TGTGCCAGCTCACCCTCTCTGACGGACACTGAAGCTTTCTTT.

This clone was observed a single time. This CDR3 is also generated by other DNA sequences in the sample. This chain links TRBV29-1 with TRBJ1-1, with D hard to call. V was clipped by 7 bases and J by 3 bases, with 6 bases between them. This CDR3 comprises 10 residues. Germline CDR1 SQVTM, CDR2 ANQGSEA. CDR3 sequence: CSAGDTEAFF. The CDR3 nucleotides read TGCAGCGCAGGTGACACTGAAGCTTTCTTT.

This chain joins TRBV5-4 and TRBJ2-7; D is undetermined. Trimming left V 2 bases short and J 6 bases short, with 12 bases between. The CDR3 spans 13 residues. The germline gives CDR1 SGHNT, CDR2 YYREEE (reference sequence). CDR3 region: CASSFWAGREQYF. CDR3 nucleotides: TGTGCCAGCAGCTTTTGGGCCGGGCGCGAGCAGTACTTC.

This clone was picked up a small number of times. The chain has TRBV5-4 and TRBJ1-2, with 8 bases lining up with TRBD1. CDR3 size: 14 residues. Germline loops: CDR1 SGHNT, CDR2 YYREEE (reference sequence). V lost 6 bases, J lost 7 bases, and 11 bases stayed unmatched. The CDR3 region is CASTTPGGAGGYTF. CDR3 nucleotides: TGTGCCAGCACCACCCCAGGGGGCGCAGGTGGCTACACCTTC.

This clone was detected only a few times. This chain uses TRBV7-2 with TRBJ2-4; D ambiguous. Trimming pared 6 bases from V and 5 bases from J, leaving 11 bases between. This CDR3 comprises 13 residues. Germline-derived CDR1 and CDR2 are SGHTA and FQGNSA. The CDR3 coding sequence is TGTGCCAGCAGGAGAGGTTTTCAAAACATTCAGTACTTC. It translates to CASRRGFQNIQYF.

This chain uses TRBV5-1 with TRBJ2-2; D is possibly TRBD1 (6 bases). V shed 4 bases and J shed 1 base, with 8 bases lying between them. CDR1 SGHRS and CDR2 YFSETQ come from the germline V gene. The CDR3 totals 14 residues. The CDR3 DNA sequence: TGCGCCAGCAGCGTGACAGGGAACACCGGGGAGCTGTTTTTT. It encodes CASSVTGNTGELFF.

The J gene is TRBJ2-7, the V gene TRBV7-2; a weak D match, TRBD1 (6 bases). V lost 5 bases to trimming and J lost 3 bases, with 11 bases between them. The CDR3 runs 13 residues. Germline CDR1 SGHTA, CDR2 FQGNSA. DNA for the CDR3: TGTGCCAGCAGCCTCCAGGACAGCTACGAGCAGTACTTC. Protein product: CASSLQDSYEQYF.

This chain connects TRBV28 to TRBJ2-7; D is undetermined. CDR3 length: 14 residues. The germline V gene has CDR1 MDHEN and CDR2 SYDVKM. V was cut by 6 bases and J by 5 bases, with 17 bases left in between. This chain's CDR3 is CASSPKWRFHEQYF. CDR3 in DNA: TGTGCCAGCAGCCCGAAGTGGCGTTTCCACGAGCAGTACTTC.

The CDR3 loop reads CASSLSTSTDTQYF. DNA for the CDR3: TGCGCCAGCAGTCTCTCGACGAGCACAGATACGCAGTATTTT. The chain links TRBV5-1 to TRBJ2-3; D not resolved. The CDR3 has 14 residues. Germline V gives CDR1 SGHRS, CDR2 YFSETQ. V lost 5 bases to trimming and J lost 0 bases, with 10 bases between them.